The subject of this entry is one TCR beta chain. This sample is drawn from a study of blood T cell repertoires in COVID-19. Background on the study: Acute-phase and convalescent COVID-19 samples originated in the United States, Italy and Spain. PBMCs, B-cell-depleted T cells, or T cells were the source of the cDNA or gDNA that made up the material.

As originally analysed: Amplification of reference gene primers provided the estimated nucleated cell counts. The table came from immunoSEQ multiplex PCR; TCRdb's copy has only in-frame clones and leaves some out. D and trimming were read from the DNA, whereas the V and J calls and clone size are those reported in that table. The data contain about 210,000 clones, approximately 90% of them singletons. This TCR came from a man younger than 40 with acute or convalescent COVID-19. Sample: peripheral blood.

The CDR3 nucleotides are TGTGCCTGGAGTACAGACAGCGGGGGCGGCGCAGATACGCAGTATTTT. It encodes CAWSTDSGGGADTQYF. The V call is TRBV30, the J call TRBJ2-3; 8 bases fit TRBD2. This CDR3 has 16 residues. Looked up from germline, CDR1 is GTSNPN and CDR2 is SVGIG (reference sequence). The V gene end was trimmed by 2 bases and the J gene end by 4 bases; junction bases not matched to a gene: 11. Using reference TRBV30 and TRBJ2-3 for the parts outside the CDR3, the full variable domain is SQTIHQWPATLVQPVGSPLSLECTVEGTSNPNLYWYRQAAGRGLQLLFYSVGIGQISSEVPQNLSASRPQDRQFILSSKKLLLSDSGFYLCAWSTDSGGGADTQYFGPGTRLTVL.